The 23 T cell receptor beta chains given below trace back to one sample, sequenced in a study of cytomegalovirus exposure and HLA in healthy donors. With 60 Vbeta and 13 Jbeta primers, the PCR was carried out. Sequencing was performed with immunoSEQ multiplex PCR; in TCRdb, only in-frame clones are kept and a portion is missing. The profile shows under 100,000 clones, 78% of them singletons. Sequenced material: PBMCs. The receptor set was obtained from a man between 18 and 35 years old in good health and CMV-seropositive.

The rearrangement joins TRBV30 to TRBJ2-7, with D perhaps TRBD1 (6 bases). The CDR3 loop spans 17 amino acids. With 1 base removed from V and 3 bases from J, the gap between germline ends came to 22 bases. Looked up from germline, CDR1 is GTSNPN and CDR2 is SVGIG (reference sequence). DNA of the CDR3: TGTGCCTGGAGTGGGAACCGACAGGCCAAAGTCTTCTACGAGCAGTACTTC. Its translation: CAWSGNRQAKVFYEQYF.

Note on this clone: The junction departs from the called germline gene at one end, perhaps through a read error. The CDR3 protein is CASSREAFKEQFF. DNA for the CDR3: TGTGCTAGCAGCCGCGAGGCCTTTAAAGAGCAGTTCTTC. The chain employs TRBV7-7 and TRBJ2-1, with D unclear. This CDR3 is 13 amino acids long. CDR1 SSHAT and CDR2 FNYEAQ come from the germline V gene (reference sequence).

The chain has TRBV27 and TRBJ2-7; 8 bases match TRBD2. The CDR3 is 18 residues long. J was trimmed by 0 bases and V by 6 bases; bases with no gene match: 16. Germline assignment: CDR1 MNHEY and CDR2 SMNVEV (reference sequence). CDR3 in amino acids: CASSPFPPGLVSSYEQYF. CDR3 bases: TGTGCCAGCAGCCCCTTCCCGCCGGGACTAGTGAGCTCCTACGAGCAGTACTTC.

There are a few counts of this clone. This chain uses TRBV4-1 with TRBJ2-1; 7 nucleotides line up with TRBD2. The J segment lost 4 bases and the V segment lost 0 bases, leaving 3 bases of the junction unmatched. Germline V CDR1 and CDR2: MGHRA, YSYEKL. The CDR3 is made up of 15 amino acids. In nucleotides, the CDR3 is TGCGCCAGCAGCCAAGAAACTAGCGATTACAATGAGCAGTTCTTC. This translates into CASSQETSDYNEQFF.

This clone was observed once. The chain has TRBV29-1 and TRBJ2-5; possible D gene TRBD2, 6 bases. Trimming took off 2 bases at V and 4 bases at J, with 17 bases between the two ends. CDR1 is SQVTM, CDR2 ANQGSEA, per germline. CDR3 length equals 15 residues. CDR3 sequence: CSVEINSGTGETQYF. CDR3 in DNA: TGCAGCGTTGAAATTAATTCAGGGACTGGAGAGACCCAGTACTTC.

CDR3: CASSSLWTSGPVSEQYF. CDR3 nucleotide sequence: TGTGCCAGCAGCTCGCTTTGGACTAGCGGTCCCGTCTCCGAGCAGTACTTC. The chain carries TRBV7-2 and TRBJ2-7, with TRBD2 matching 10 bases. The CDR3 loop spans 17 amino acids. Germline CDR1 and CDR2: SGHTA and FQGNSA. The J segment lost 6 bases and the V segment lost 4 bases, leaving 15 bases of the junction unmatched.

The chain employs TRBV11-3 and TRBJ2-2; no reliable D call. The CDR3 loop spans 14 amino acids. V was clipped by 3 bases and J by 6 bases, with 11 bases between them. Germline CDR1 and CDR2: SGHNT and YENEEA. The CDR3 coding sequence is TGTGCCAGCAGCTTGGCAGGCACGGCCGGGGAGCTGTTTTTT. Translation: CASSLAGTAGELFF.

This sequence joins TRBV25-1 and TRBJ2-7; D is ambiguous. The germline gives CDR1 MGHDK, CDR2 SYGVNS. Trimming pared 3 bases from V and 1 base from J, leaving 7 bases between. The CDR3 extends over 13 amino acids. CDR3 sequence: CASSDVGSYEQYF. The CDR3 region has the DNA TGTGCCAGCAGTGACGTCGGTTCCTACGAGCAGTACTTC.

This rearrangement joins TRBV9 to TRBJ2-3; TRBD2 matches 9 bases. The CDR3 is 16 amino acids. J lost 4 bases, V lost 5 bases, and 11 bases had no gene match. CDR1 and CDR2 from the germline V gene are SGDLS and YYNGEE. The CDR3, as DNA: TGTGCCAGCAGAGATCCTCCGGCGGGAGGGCCAGATACGCAGTATTTT. It yields the protein CASRDPPAGGPDTQYF.

The chain uses TRBV25-1 and TRBJ1-1; D is ambiguous. The V gene lost 11 bases and the J gene lost 3 bases, with 16 bases spanning the gap. The CDR3 length is 13 residues. The germline V gene encodes CDR1 MGHDK and CDR2 SYGVNS. CDR3 in DNA: TGTGCCGCCGCGTGGGCAGATGACACTGAAGCTTTCTTT. It translates to CAAAWADDTEAFF. Together with reference TRBV25-1 and TRBJ1-1, the CDR3 gives the full variable domain: EADIYQTPRYLVIGTGKKITLECSQTMGHDKMYWYQQDPGMELHLIHYSYGVNSTEKGDLSSESTVSRIRTEHFPLTLESARPSHTSQYLCAAAWADDTEAFFGQGTRLTVV.

The J gene is TRBJ2-2, the V gene TRBV4-1; possible D gene TRBD2, 6 bases. V shed 1 base and J shed 8 bases, with 14 bases lying between them. The CDR3 is 15 residues long. The germline gives CDR1 MGHRA, CDR2 YSYEKL. The CDR3 bases are TGCGCCAGCAGCCAAGGACTAGTTGGCGGTGGGGAGCTGTTTTTT. Translation: CASSQGLVGGGELFF.

Points on this clone: At one of its ends the junction is not consistent with the germline gene, which may arise from a read error. This chain connects TRBV10-3 to TRBJ1-2, with D unclear. The CDR3 has 14 amino acids. CDR1 is ENHRY, CDR2 SYGVKD, per germline. The CDR3 DNA is TGTGCCATCAGTGACCAGCGGGGAAACTATGGCCACACCTTC. Its translation is CAISDQRGNYGHTF.

This clone was found many times. Other nucleotide sequences in the sample specify the same CDR3. V usage is TRBV5-1 and J usage is TRBJ1-4; 8 positions match TRBD1. The CDR3 is made up of 14 amino acids. The V gene end was trimmed by 4 bases and the J gene end by 7 bases; junction bases not matched to a gene: 6. The germline CDR1 and CDR2 sequences are SGHRS and YFSETQ. In nucleotides, the CDR3 is TGCGCCAGCAGCCCTGGACAGGGAGGTGAAAAACTGTTTTTT. It is translated as CASSPGQGGEKLFF.

CDR3 DNA sequence: TGTGCCAGCAGCCCGCAGGGCTTTCGCTTAATCGAGCAGTACTTC. This gives the protein CASSPQGFRLIEQYF. This chain connects TRBV7-2 to TRBJ2-7, with D maybe TRBD1 (5 bases). V shed 5 bases and J shed 6 bases, with 20 bases lying between them. Germline CDR1 is SGHTA and CDR2 is FQGNSA. The length of the CDR3 is 15 residues.

This rearrangement joins TRBV4-1 to TRBJ2-3, with 8 bases identical to TRBD2. In germline, CDR1 is MGHRA, CDR2 YSYEKL. This CDR3 is 16 amino acids long. The trim removed 3 bases at V and 2 bases at J, leaving 7 bases unmatched. The CDR3 here is CASSQLGTRITDTQYF. The CDR3 DNA sequence: TGCGCCAGCAGCCAGCTAGGGACTAGGATCACAGATACGCAGTATTTT.

This clone was found a few times. The chain carries TRBV15 and TRBJ1-5, with a weak D call TRBD1 (6 bases). Germline CDR1 is LNHNV and CDR2 is YYDKDF (reference sequence). The CDR3 sequence is 14 residues long. The V end lost 1 base, the J end lost 7 bases, and 11 bases lay between the germline ends. The CDR3 DNA follows: TGTGCCACCAGCAGAGTGGGGGCTGGACAGCCCCAGCATTTT. It translates to CATSRVGAGQPQHF. The whole variable domain, filled in from reference TRBV15 and TRBJ1-5, reads DAMVIQNPRYQVTQFGKPVTLSCSQTLNHNVMYWYQQKSSQAPKLLFHYYDKDFNNEADTPDNFQSRRPNTSFCFLDIRSPGLGDTAMYLCATSRVGAGQPQHFGDGTRLSIL.

The chain employs TRBV6-5 and TRBJ2-3; D perhaps matches TRBD2 (5 bases). Germline V CDR1 and CDR2: MNHEY, SVGAGI. Deletions cut 6 bases from V and 6 bases from J, with 13 bases between. The CDR3 contains 13 residues. This CDR3 reads CASSRGLDDTQYF. The CDR3 nucleotides are TGTGCCAGCAGCCGTGGACTCGACGATACGCAGTATTTT.

This clone was seen a handful of times. The chain links TRBV25-1 to TRBJ2-7, with D possibly TRBD1 on 5 matching bases. The CDR3 is made up of 15 amino acids. Germline V gives CDR1 MGHDK, CDR2 SYGVNS. With 2 bases removed from V and 0 bases from J, the gap between germline ends came to 11 bases. The CDR3 is CASSEGWGSSYEQYF. The CDR3, as DNA: TGTGCCAGCAGTGAAGGATGGGGCAGCTCCTACGAGCAGTACTTC.

V is TRBV6-4 and J is TRBJ2-3; TRBD1 is a possible D gene (5 bases). Trimming removed 6 bases from V and 3 bases from J, with 13 bases in between. Germline V CDR1 and CDR2: MRHNA, SNTAGT. The CDR3 loop spans 14 amino acids. CDR3: CASRMTASTDTQYF. The CDR3 coding sequence is TGTGCCAGCAGGATGACAGCCTCAACAGATACGCAGTATTTT.

The chain carries TRBV4-1 and TRBJ2-7, with D maybe TRBD1 (7 bases). Looked up from germline, CDR1 is MGHRA and CDR2 is YSYEKL. The CDR3 contains 15 residues. Trimming took off 1 base at V and 1 base at J, with 11 bases between the two ends. The CDR3 DNA follows: TGCGCCAGCAGCCAAGGGGCAGGGGGGTCCTACGAGCAGTACTTC. Protein: CASSQGAGGSYEQYF.

The V and J genes are TRBV18 and TRBJ1-4; TRBD1 might be the D (5 bases). The CDR3 spans 13 residues. Germline V CDR1 and CDR2: KGHSH, LQKENI. Trimming took off 5 bases at V and 6 bases at J, with 10 bases between the two ends. CDR3 sequence: CASSSLTDEKLFF. For the CDR3, the DNA is TGTGCCAGCTCATCCCTGACAGATGAAAAACTGTTTTTT.

This clone came up a few times. The gene calls are TRBV15 and TRBJ2-7, with D perhaps matching TRBD1 (5 bases). CDR3 length: 14 residues. Germline assignment: CDR1 LNHNV and CDR2 YYDKDF (reference sequence). The V end lost 9 bases, the J end lost 0 bases, and 15 bases lay between the germline ends. The chain's CDR3 is CATSSGFRSYEQYF. The CDR3 DNA follows: TGTGCCACTTCATCAGGGTTCCGCTCCTACGAGCAGTACTTC. The full variable domain, rest sourced from reference TRBV15 and TRBJ2-7, is DAMVIQNPRYQVTQFGKPVTLSCSQTLNHNVMYWYQQKSSQAPKLLFHYYDKDFNNEADTPDNFQSRRPNTSFCFLDIRSPGLGDTAMYLCATSSGFRSYEQYFGPGTRLTVT.

V and J are TRBV11-2 and TRBJ1-1, with D maybe TRBD1 (6 bases). The V and J ends lost 6 bases and 4 bases respectively, with 24 bases between them. Per the germline V gene, CDR1 is SGHAT and CDR2 is FQNNGV. The CDR3 is 17 residues long. CDR3 amino acids: CASRPPLGRGAFTEAFF. Here the CDR3 DNA reads TGTGCCAGCAGACCCCCCCTCGGTCGGGGGGCCTTCACTGAAGCTTTCTTT.